These T cell receptor beta chains were read from a single sample in a study of blood T cells in healthy people across ages. TCRdb recomputed calls from the 5' RACE reads with MiXCR, one row per CDR3 protein. Of about 1,400,000 distinct CDR3 sequences detected, 45% to 70% appear once; the ten largest clones hold about 6.3%. Sequenced material: blood. The receptors here all came from a man between 18 and 35 years old in good health. The CDR3 runs from the conserved cysteine through the conserved F or W. The order of the fields is clone size, D gene, J gene, V gene, CDR3 DNA, CDR3 protein. A D gene is named only where the DNA matches it firmly. The size field is filled for only some rows; it gives once, few, many or a size class.

>.|.|TRBJ2-1|TRBV27
TGTGCCAGCAGTTTTGGGGTTGTCAATGAGCAGTTCTTC
CASSFGVVNEQFF
>.|.|TRBJ2-4|TRBV20-1
TGCAGTGCTAGAGAAGTTGGGGGGAACATTCAGTACTTC
CSAREVGGNIQYF
>few|TRBD2|TRBJ2-5|TRBV9
TGTGCCAGCAGCCTACGCGGTAGCGGGGGGCCTCCAGGAGAGACCCAGTACTTC
CASSLRGSGGPPGETQYF
>.|.|TRBJ2-2|TRBV13
TGTGCCAGCAGCTCGCGGCGGATAGGGCGCAACACCGGGGAGCTGTTTTTT
CASSSRRIGRNTGELFF
>.|.|TRBJ2-1|TRBV4-2
TGTGCCAGCAGCGCTGTCGGGGTAGGTGGTGAGCAGTTCTTC
CASSAVGVGGEQFF
>many|.|TRBJ2-3|TRBV12-3/TRBV12-4
TGCGCCAGCAGCTTGGACCCCACAGATACGCAGTATTTT
CASSLDPTDTQYF
>.|.|TRBJ2-7|TRBV11-2
TGTGCCAGCAGCTTATACGGGGGAAGCCGAGGCGAGCAGTACTTC
CASSLYGGSRGEQYF
>.|.|TRBJ2-5|TRBV3-1
TGTGCCAGCAGCTACTCCCGGGACTCTCAAGAGACCCAGTACTTC
CASSYSRDSQETQYF
>.|.|TRBJ2-4|TRBV10-3
TGTGCCATCAGCCAAGGGAAAGACATTCAGTACTTC
CAISQGKDIQYF
>.|.|TRBJ2-5|TRBV25-1
TGTGCCAGCAGTGGGGCGGGATGGGCCCAGTACTTC
CASSGAGWAQYF
>.|.|TRBJ1-6|TRBV20-1
TGCAGTGCTGAAGGACGAATCCCTTCACCCCTCCACTTT
CSAEGRIPSPLHF
>.|.|TRBJ1-6|TRBV6-5
TGTGCCAGCAGTTACCAGGGGAATGGATCACCCCTCCACTTT
CASSYQGNGSPLHF
>few|.|TRBJ2-3|TRBV27
TGTGCCAGCAGTTCAACCGACTCCCCGGCGCAGTATTTT
CASSSTDSPAQYF
>.|.|TRBJ1-1|TRBV12-3/TRBV12-4
TGTGCCAGCAGGACGAGATCCAGGGCGGTATGGAACACTGAAGCTTTCTTT
CASRTRSRAVWNTEAFF
>.|.|TRBJ2-2|TRBV15
TGTGCCACCAGCAGTCCCCAGGGACCACTCTCGAACACCGGGGAGCTGTTTTTT
CATSSPQGPLSNTGELFF
>.|.|TRBJ1-2|TRBV6-1
TGTGCCAGCAGTGAAAACAGGGTATCATATGGCTACACCTTC
CASSENRVSYGYTF
>many|.|TRBJ1-5|TRBV29-1
TGCAGCGTTCAAATAGGAGGGAATAGGGGCAATCAGCCCCAGCATTTT
CSVQIGGNRGNQPQHF
>.|.|TRBJ1-1|TRBV20-1
TGCAGTGCGGGGGCGGGATTCACTGAAGCTTTCTTT
CSAGAGFTEAFF
>.|TRBD2|TRBJ2-1|TRBV6-6
TGTGCCAGCAGAGACGGGGGGGCCTACGAGCAGTTCTTC
CASRDGGAYEQFF
>.|.|TRBJ2-4|TRBV5-5
TGTGCCAGCAAGGTAGGGCCGGGGGACAAAAACATTCAGTACTTC
CASKVGPGDKNIQYF
>.|TRBD2|TRBJ2-3|TRBV12-3/TRBV12-4
TGTGCCAGCAGTTTCCCCCCCCCAGCGGGGGGGACCGGAGATGCGCAGTATTTT
CASSFPPPAGGTGDAQYF
>.|.|TRBJ2-5|TRBV10-3
TGTGCCATCAGTGAGTTTTCTAGGCTGGTTGAGACCCAGTACTTC
CAISEFSRLVETQYF
>.|TRBD1|TRBJ2-2|TRBV5-5
TGTGCCAGCAGTCGAAGCCAGGGGGAGTCGAACACCGGGGAGCTGTTTTTT
CASSRSQGESNTGELFF
>.|.|TRBJ2-7|TRBV14
TGTGCCAGCAGCGGAGAGACTCCCTACGAGCAGTACTTC
CASSGETPYEQYF
>once|.|TRBJ1-2|TRBV12-3/TRBV12-4
TGTGCCAGCAGTCCAATTATACAGGGAGTGGGGGGCTACACCTTC
CASSPIIQGVGGYTF
>few|.|TRBJ1-6|TRBV6-5
TGTGCCAGCAGTTACTCGGCAGGCGGTTTAAGTAATTCACCCCTCCACTTT
CASSYSAGGLSNSPLHF
>.|.|TRBJ2-7|TRBV5-1
TGCGCCGGCAGCTTGGACCGGGCAATCTACGAGCAGTACTTC
CAGSLDRAIYEQYF
>.|.|TRBJ1-6|TRBV5-8
TGTGCCAGCAGCTTCGACGGTCTAAAATCTAATTCACCCCTCCACTTT
CASSFDGLKSNSPLHF
>.|TRBD1|TRBJ1-4|TRBV4-2
TGTGCCAGCCAGGACAGGCTGTACGGGACTAATGAAAAACTGTTTTTT
CASQDRLYGTNEKLFF
>.|TRBD2|TRBJ2-5|TRBV2
TGTGCCAGCGCCCTAACGGGTCTAGCGGGAGATACCCAGTACTTC
CASALTGLAGDTQYF
>few|.|TRBJ2-1|TRBV27
TGTGCCAGCACCGACAGCCAATACAATGAGCAGTTCTTC
CASTDSQYNEQFF
>.|TRBD1|TRBJ2-3|TRBV13
TGTGCCAGCAGCTCCGGGACAGGGGGAGAGTGGTCCACAGATACGCAGTATTTT
CASSSGTGGEWSTDTQYF
>.|.|TRBJ2-7|TRBV21-1
TGTGCCAGCAGCAAAGCCCCTCGACCCCACTTTGAGAACGAGCAGTACTTC
CASSKAPRPHFENEQYF
>few|TRBD2|TRBJ2-4|TRBV20-1
TGCAGTGCTAGAACGGGGGTAGCGGGAGGAGGAGAGCAGTACTTC
CSARTGVAGGGEQYF
>.|.|TRBJ2-2|TRBV4-1
TGCGCCAGCAGCCAAGTGGCGGGGAGCACCGGGGAGCTGTTTTTT
CASSQVAGSTGELFF
>few|.|TRBJ2-1|TRBV5-1
TGCGCCAGCAGCTTGGGGGAGCTTCTCGTTCGTCACAATGAGCAGTTCTTC
CASSLGELLVRHNEQFF
>few|.|TRBJ2-3|TRBV20-1
TGCAGTGCTAGAGCGATTGGGACAGATACGCAGTATTTT
CSARAIGTDTQYF
>many|TRBD1|TRBJ1-2|TRBV29-1
TGCAGCGTTGAATTGGGACAGCGCGGTGGCTACACCTTC
CSVELGQRGGYTF
>.|.|TRBJ1-5|TRBV6-5
TGTGCCAGCAGTTACTCGGGTCCGGAGGGCAATCAGCCCCAGCATTTT
CASSYSGPEGNQPQHF
>.|.|TRBJ2-5|TRBV5-1
TGCGCCAGCAGCTTGGATGAAGTCGGGGTGCAAGAGGCCCAGTACTTC
CASSLDEVGVQEAQYF
>few|TRBD2|TRBJ2-1|TRBV9
TGTGCCAGCAGCGTTAGCGGGAGCCTCTCCTACAATGAGCAGTTCTTC
CASSVSGSLSYNEQFF
>few|.|TRBJ1-1|TRBV25-1
TGTGCCAGCAGTGGTTCCAGGGTAGAGAGGACTGAAGCTTTCTTT
CASSGSRVERTEAFF
>.|.|TRBJ2-3|TRBV6-2/TRBV6-3
TGTGCCAGCAGTTACTCGATCATCGCGGGAAGAAAAGATACGCAGTATTTT
CASSYSIIAGRKDTQYF
>.|.|TRBJ2-1|TRBV7-6
TGTGCCAGCAGCTTAGCGAGGCACATAAGCTCCTACAATGAGCAGTTCTTC
CASSLARHISSYNEQFF
>.|.|TRBJ2-5|TRBV20-1
TGCAGTGCCCCATCCTGGCGGGGCGATCTGGAGACCCAGTACTTC
CSAPSWRGDLETQYF
>.|.|TRBJ2-1|TRBV14
TGTGCCAGCAGCCAAAAATCACTCGGCGGGGGCGGTGAGCAGTTCTTC
CASSQKSLGGGGEQFF
>few|.|TRBJ2-7|TRBV5-5
TGTGCCAGCAGCTACTCACCCGAGGGAGTGGACTACGAGCAGTACTTC
CASSYSPEGVDYEQYF
>.|.|TRBJ2-6|TRBV4-1
TGCGCCAGCAGCCGGCCTGCGCCCGACGATAAATCTGGGGCCAACGTCCTGACTTTC
CASSRPAPDDKSGANVLTF
>.|TRBD2|TRBJ2-7|TRBV29-1
TGCAGCGTTGGCGGACTAGCCGTTTCCTACGAGCAGTACTTC
CSVGGLAVSYEQYF
>.|.|TRBJ2-7|TRBV29-1
TGCAGCGCTCTCCACAACCGTAGAGGGATCTACGAGCAGTACTTC
CSALHNRRGIYEQYF
>few|.|TRBJ2-7|TRBV11-1
TGTGCAACCACCTCCCTTGGGGCGGGTTCCTACGAGCAGTACTTC
CATTSLGAGSYEQYF
>.|.|TRBJ1-2|TRBV6-1
TGTGCCAGCAGTCAATCTGGGGGAGGACGGATATATGGCTACACCTTC
CASSQSGGGRIYGYTF
>.|.|TRBJ2-1|TRBV7-8
TGTGCCAGCAGCTTAGCGCGAGGGGTAAGGAATGAGCAGTTCTTC
CASSLARGVRNEQFF
>.|.|TRBJ1-6|TRBV7-2
TGTGCCAGCAGCTTGTACTCGGGGACTAGCTCCTATAATTCACCCCTCCACTTT
CASSLYSGTSSYNSPLHF